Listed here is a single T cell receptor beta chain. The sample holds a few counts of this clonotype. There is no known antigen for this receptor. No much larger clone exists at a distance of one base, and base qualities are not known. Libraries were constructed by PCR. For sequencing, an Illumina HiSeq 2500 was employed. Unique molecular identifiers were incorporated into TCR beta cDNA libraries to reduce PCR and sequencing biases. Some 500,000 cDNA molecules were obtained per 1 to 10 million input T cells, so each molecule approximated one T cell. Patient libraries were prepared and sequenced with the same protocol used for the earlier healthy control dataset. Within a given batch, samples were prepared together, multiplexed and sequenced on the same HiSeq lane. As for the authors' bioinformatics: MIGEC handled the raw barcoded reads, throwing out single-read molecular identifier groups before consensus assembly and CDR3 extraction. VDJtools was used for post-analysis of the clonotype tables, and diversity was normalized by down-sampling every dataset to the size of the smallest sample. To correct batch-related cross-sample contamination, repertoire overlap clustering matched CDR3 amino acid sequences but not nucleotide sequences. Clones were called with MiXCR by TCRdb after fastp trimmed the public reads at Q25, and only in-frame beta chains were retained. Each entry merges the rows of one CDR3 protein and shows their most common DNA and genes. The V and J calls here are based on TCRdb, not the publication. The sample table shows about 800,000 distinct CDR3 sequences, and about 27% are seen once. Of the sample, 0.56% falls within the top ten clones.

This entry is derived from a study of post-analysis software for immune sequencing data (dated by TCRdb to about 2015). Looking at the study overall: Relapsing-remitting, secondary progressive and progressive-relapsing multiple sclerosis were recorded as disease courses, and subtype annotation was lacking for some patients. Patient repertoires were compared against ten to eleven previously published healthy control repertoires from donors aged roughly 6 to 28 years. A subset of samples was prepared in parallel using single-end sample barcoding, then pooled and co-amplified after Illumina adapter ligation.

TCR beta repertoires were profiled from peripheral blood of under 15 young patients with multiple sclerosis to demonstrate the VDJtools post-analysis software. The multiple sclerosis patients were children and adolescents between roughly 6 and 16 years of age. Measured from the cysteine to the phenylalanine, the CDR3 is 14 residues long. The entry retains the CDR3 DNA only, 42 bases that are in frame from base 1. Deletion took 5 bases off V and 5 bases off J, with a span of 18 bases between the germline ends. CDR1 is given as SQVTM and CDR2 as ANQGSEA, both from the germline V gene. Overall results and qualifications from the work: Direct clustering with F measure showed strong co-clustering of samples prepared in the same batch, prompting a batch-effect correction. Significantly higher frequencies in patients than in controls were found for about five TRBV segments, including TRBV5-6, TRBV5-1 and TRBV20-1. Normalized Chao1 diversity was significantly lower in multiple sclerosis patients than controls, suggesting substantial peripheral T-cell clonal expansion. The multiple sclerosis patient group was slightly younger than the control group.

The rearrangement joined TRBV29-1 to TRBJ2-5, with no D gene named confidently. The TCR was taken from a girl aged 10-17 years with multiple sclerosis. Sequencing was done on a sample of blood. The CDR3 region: CSVLGVSLLETQYF. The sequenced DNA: TGCAGCGTTTTGGGTGTCAGTCTCTTGGAGACCCAGTACTTC. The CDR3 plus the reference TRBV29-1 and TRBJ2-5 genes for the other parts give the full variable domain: SAVISQKPSRDICQRGTSLTIQCQVDSQVTMMFWYRQQPGQSLTLIATANQGSEATYESGFVIDKFPISRPNLTFSTLTVSNMSPEDSSIYLCSVLGVSLLETQYFGPGTRLLVL.